The entry below describes one TCR beta chain. What it binds is not known. It was through 5'RACE template switching that TCR cDNA was made, with a universal primer site and UMIs added. Each CDR3 protein gets one entry after TCRdb re-called the 5' RACE reads with MiXCR. The sample lists a few hundred thousand distinct CDR3 sequences, roughly a sixth occurring once. V lost 1 base, J lost 0 bases, and 9 bases lay in between. Germline assignment: CDR1 KGHSH and CDR2 LQKENI. This CDR3 is 15 amino acids long. These data are taken from a study of T cells after yellow fever vaccination. Findings and limits, study-wide: In post-booster samples, most primary-vaccination clones reappeared (about 95% CD4, about 91% CD8). Clonotype sharing between CD4 and CD8 compartments was small.

The specimen was PBMCs, collected before the yellow fever booster vaccination. The chain has TRBV18 and TRBJ1-1; D call uncertain. The TCR comes from a man younger than 35 who received the YFV17D yellow fever vaccine. The DNA of the CDR3 is TGTGCCAGCTCACCACTGGCAAGCATGAACACTGAAGCTTTCTTT. Its translation: CASSPLASMNTEAFF. The full variable domain, in which reference TRBV18 and TRBJ1-1 provide the parts outside the CDR3, is NAGVMQNPRHLVRRRGQEARLRCSPMKGHSHVYWYRQLPEEGLKFMVYLQKENIIDESGMPKERFSAEFPKEGPSILRIQQVVRGDSAAYFCASSPLASMNTEAFFGQGTRLTVV.